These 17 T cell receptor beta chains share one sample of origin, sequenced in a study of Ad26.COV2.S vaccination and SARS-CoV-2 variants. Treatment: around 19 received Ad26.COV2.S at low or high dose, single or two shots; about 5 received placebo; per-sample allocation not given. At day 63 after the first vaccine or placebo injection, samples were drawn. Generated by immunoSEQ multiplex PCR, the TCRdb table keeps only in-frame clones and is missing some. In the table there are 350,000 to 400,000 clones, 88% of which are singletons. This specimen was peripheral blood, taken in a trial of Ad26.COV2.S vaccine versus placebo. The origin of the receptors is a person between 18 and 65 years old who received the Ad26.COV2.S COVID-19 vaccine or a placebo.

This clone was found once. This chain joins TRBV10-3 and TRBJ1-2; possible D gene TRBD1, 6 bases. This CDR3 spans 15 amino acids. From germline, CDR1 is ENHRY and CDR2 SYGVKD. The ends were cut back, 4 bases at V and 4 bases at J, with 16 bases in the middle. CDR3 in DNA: TGTGCCATCAGTGGGGGGCAGCGAAGCCCCTATGGCTACACCTTC. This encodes CAISGGQRSPYGYTF.

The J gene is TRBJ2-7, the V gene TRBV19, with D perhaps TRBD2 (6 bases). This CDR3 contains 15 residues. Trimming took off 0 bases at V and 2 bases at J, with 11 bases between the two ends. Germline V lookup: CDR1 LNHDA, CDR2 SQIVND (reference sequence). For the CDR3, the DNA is TGTGCCAGTAGTATAGATTGGCGGGGACCCTACGAGCAGTACTTC. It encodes CASSIDWRGPYEQYF.

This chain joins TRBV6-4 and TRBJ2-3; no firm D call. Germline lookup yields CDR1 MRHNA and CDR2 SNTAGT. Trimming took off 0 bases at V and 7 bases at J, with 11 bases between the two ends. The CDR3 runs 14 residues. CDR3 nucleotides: TGTGCCAGCAGTGACTCCCACGCGGCGAATACGCAGTATTTT. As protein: CASSDSHAANTQYF.

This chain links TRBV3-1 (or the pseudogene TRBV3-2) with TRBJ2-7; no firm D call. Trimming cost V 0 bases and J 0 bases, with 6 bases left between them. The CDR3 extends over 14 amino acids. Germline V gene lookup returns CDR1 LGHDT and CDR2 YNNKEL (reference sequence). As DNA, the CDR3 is TGTGCCAGCAGCCAAGACCTAGGCTCCTACGAGCAGTACTTC. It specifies CASSQDLGSYEQYF.

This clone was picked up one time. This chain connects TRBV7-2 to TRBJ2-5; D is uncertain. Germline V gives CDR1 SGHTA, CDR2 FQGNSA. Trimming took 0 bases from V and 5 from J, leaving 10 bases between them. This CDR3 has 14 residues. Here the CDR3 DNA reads TGTGCCAGCAGCTTAGCGATCAATTCGGAGACCCAGTACTTC. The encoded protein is CASSLAINSETQYF.

CDR3 sequence: CASSLGGYRTDTQYF. CDR3 coding DNA: TGTGCCAGCAGTTTAGGGGGGTATCGCACAGATACGCAGTATTTT. The chain has TRBV27 and TRBJ2-3, with a possible D match to TRBD2 (6 bases). Trimming stripped 2 bases from V and 1 base from J, with 10 bases between. The CDR3 is 15 residues long. Germline loops: CDR1 MNHEY, CDR2 SMNVEV (reference sequence).

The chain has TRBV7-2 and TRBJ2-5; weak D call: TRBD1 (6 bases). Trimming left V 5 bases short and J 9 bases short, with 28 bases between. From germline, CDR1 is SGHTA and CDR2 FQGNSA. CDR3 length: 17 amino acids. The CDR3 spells CASSPLTPRRPSGAQYF. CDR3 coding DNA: TGTGCCAGCAGCCCCCTAACCCCCCGACGGCCCTCAGGGGCCCAGTACTTC. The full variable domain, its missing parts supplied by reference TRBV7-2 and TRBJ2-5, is GAGVSQSPSNKVTEKGKDVELRCDPISGHTALYWYRQSLGQGLEFLIYFQGNSAPDKSGLPSDRFSAERTGGSVSTLTIQRTQQEDSAVYLCASSPLTPRRPSGAQYFGPGTRLLVL.

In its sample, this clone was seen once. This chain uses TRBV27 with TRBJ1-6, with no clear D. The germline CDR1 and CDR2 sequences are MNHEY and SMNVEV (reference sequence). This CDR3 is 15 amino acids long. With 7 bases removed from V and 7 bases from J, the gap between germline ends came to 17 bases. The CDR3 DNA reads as TGTGCCAGCACCGGGTCGTCGGGGATAAATTCACCCCTCCACTTT. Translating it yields CASTGSSGINSPLHF.

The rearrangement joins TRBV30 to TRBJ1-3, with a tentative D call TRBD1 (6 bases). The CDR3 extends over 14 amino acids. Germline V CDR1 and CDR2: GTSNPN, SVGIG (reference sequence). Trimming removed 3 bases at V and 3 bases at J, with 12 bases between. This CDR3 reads CAWRSKGVGNTIYF. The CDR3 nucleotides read TGTGCCTGGAGATCAAAGGGGGTTGGAAACACCATATATTTT.

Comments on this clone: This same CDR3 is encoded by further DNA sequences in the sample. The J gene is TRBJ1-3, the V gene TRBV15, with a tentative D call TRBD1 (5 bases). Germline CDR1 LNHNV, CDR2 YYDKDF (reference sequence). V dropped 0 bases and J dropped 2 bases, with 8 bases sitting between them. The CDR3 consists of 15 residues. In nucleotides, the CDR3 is TGTGCCACCAGCAGAGATCAGGGCCCTGGAAACACCATATATTTT. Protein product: CATSRDQGPGNTIYF.

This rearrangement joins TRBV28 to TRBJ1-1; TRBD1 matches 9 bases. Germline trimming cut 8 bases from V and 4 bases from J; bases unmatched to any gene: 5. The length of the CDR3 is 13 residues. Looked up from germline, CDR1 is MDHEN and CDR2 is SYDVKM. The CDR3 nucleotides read TGTGCCAGCTTGGGACAGGGTCCCACTGAAGCTTTCTTT. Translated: CASLGQGPTEAFF.

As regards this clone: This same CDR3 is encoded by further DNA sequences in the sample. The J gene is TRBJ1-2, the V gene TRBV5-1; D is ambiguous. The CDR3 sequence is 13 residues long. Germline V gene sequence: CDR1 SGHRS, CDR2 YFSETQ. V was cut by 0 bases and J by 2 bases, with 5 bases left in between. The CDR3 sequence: CASSLEQNYGYTF. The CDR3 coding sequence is TGCGCCAGCAGCTTGGAACAGAACTATGGCTACACCTTC.

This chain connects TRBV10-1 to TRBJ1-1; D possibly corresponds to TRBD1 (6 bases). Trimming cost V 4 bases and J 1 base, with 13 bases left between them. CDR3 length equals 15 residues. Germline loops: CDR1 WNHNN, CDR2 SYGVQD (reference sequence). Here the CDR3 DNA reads TGCGCCAGCAGTGTTCAGGGGACTAAGAACACTGAAGCTTTCTTT. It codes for CASSVQGTKNTEAFF.

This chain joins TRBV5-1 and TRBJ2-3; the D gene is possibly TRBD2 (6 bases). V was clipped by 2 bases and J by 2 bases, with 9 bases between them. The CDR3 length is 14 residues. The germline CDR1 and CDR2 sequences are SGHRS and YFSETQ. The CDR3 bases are TGCGCCAGCAGCTTTACTAGCAACACAGATACGCAGTATTTT. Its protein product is CASSFTSNTDTQYF.

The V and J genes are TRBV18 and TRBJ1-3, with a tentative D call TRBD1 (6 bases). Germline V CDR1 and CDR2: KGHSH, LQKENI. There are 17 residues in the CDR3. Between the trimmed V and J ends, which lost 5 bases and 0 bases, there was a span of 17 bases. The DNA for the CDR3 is TGTGCCAGCTCATACGAACAGGGTTCTAGCTCTGGAAACACCATATATTTT. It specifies CASSYEQGSSSGNTIYF.

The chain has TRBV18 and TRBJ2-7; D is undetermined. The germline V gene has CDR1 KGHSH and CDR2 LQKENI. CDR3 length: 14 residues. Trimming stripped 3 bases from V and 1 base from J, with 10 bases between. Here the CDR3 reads CASSPVHGSYEQYF. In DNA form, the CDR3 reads TGTGCCAGCTCACCCGTACATGGGTCCTACGAGCAGTACTTC.

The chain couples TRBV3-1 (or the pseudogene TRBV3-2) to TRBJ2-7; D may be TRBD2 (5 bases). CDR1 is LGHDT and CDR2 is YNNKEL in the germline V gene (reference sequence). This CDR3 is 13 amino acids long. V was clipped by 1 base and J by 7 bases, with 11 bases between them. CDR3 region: CASSQGTREEQYF. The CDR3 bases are TGTGCCAGCAGCCAAGGGACGAGGGAAGAGCAGTACTTC.